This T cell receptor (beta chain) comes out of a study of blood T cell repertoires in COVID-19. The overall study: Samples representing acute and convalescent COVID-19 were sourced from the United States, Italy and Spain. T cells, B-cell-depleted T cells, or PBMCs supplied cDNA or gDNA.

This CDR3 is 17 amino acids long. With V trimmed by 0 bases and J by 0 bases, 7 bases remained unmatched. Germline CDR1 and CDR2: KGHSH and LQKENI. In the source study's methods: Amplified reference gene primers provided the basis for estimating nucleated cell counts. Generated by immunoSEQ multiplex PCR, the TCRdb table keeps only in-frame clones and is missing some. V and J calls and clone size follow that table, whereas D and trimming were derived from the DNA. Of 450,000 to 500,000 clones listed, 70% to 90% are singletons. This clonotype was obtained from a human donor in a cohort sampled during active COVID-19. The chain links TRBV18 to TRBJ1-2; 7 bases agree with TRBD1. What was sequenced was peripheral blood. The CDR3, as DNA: TGTGCCAGCTCACCACCCACAGGGGTAGGGGCTAACTATGGCTACACCTTC. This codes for CASSPPTGVGANYGYTF.